The source of this T cell receptor beta chain is a study of cytomegalovirus exposure and HLA in healthy donors (dated by TCRdb to between 2016 and 2019). Background on the whole study: An earlier analysis of several hundred of the donors reported more than 250 Gb of sequence data and roughly 110 million unique TCR beta sequences from approximately 180 million T cells. Around 300 gigabases of sequencing data and 70 million to 85 million unique TCR sequences were included in an early release covering around 650 HLA-typed donors. Of the 300 to 500 genotyped donors, over 80% were placed in the genetic ancestry cluster associated with self-reported Caucasian donors. The aim of the study was to test whether cataloging public T cell receptors could identify signatures of past pathogen exposure. Using immunosequencing, the study profiled T cell repertoires from roughly 650 subjects and related those repertoires to cytomegalovirus serostatus. A separate validation cohort of 100 to 150 different subjects was used in addition to the roughly 700-subject first cohort. To predict cytomegalovirus infection status, the study combined high-throughput TCR immunosequencing, statistical association of individual TCRs with disease status, and machine learning. In a later analysis, previously published TCR beta repertoires from about 670 donors were re-analyzed and high-resolution HLA genotyping was added so that TCR occurrence patterns could be studied. The later analysis used no new phenotypic data to find candidate immune exposures, relying instead on TCR beta sequences and their occurrence across donors. An earlier analysis of approximately 640 of the donors applied high-throughput TCR beta sequencing to assess whether each TCR beta V gene segment acted as functional or pseudogenic. Donor age, sex, ethnicity and CMV serostatus were compiled together with the repertoire data. In a later genetic analysis, genome-wide SNP genotypes for about three fifths of the roughly 670 donors were used, and that subset was treated as a discovery cohort. Every repertoire in the discovery cohort had been generated on one and the same sequencing platform. HLA typing covered class I and class II loci at four-digit resolution. The number of donors typed differed by locus, with roughly 620-640 for A, B, C, DRB1 and DQB1, 522 for DQA1, 600 to 610 for DPA1, and approximately 470 for DPB1. Roughly five DR-DQ haplotypes were handled as single units for association and clustering because linkage in the cohort was strong. Among 398 genotyped donors of the cohort, an average of approximately 240,000 unique TCR beta nucleotide sequences were sequenced per donor, roughly a sixth of them non-productive. General findings and caveats noted by the study authors: A few of the identified cytomegalovirus-associated TCR beta chains were confirmed in vitro to be specific for cytomegalovirus antigens. In a later analysis, some 18,000 TCR beta sequences were associated with specific HLA alleles at a false discovery rate of 0.05. In a later analysis, several top co-occurrence clusters were reported to appear linked to parvovirus B19, influenza, CMV and Epstein-Barr virus. Strong co-occurrence of HLA alleles, especially DR and DQ, made assigning TCR associations to individual alleles difficult. In a later genetic analysis, fewer N-insertions in productive TCRs were reported among donors in an Asian-associated ancestry cluster than the approximately 710-donor mean. A cluster of highly shared sequence variants was judged likely to represent a technical artifact of the sequencing pipeline. According to the authors, the approach could potentially be generalized to other disease states and immunological phenotypes. Compared with equally common non-associated chains, HLA-associated TCR beta chains in a later analysis were more clonally expanded and had lower generation probabilities. For the cohort, immune exposure information was limited to CMV serostatus. Correlated functional status among segregating V segments might reflect linkage disequilibrium, but an unknown experimental factor could not be ruled out. V-gene and J-gene trimming of TCR beta chains was associated with a missense DCLRE1C variant in a later genetic analysis, and the association was replicated in an independent cohort. Because the 87-base-pair reads could not distinguish some IMGT-functional V segments, including TRBV6-2 and TRBV6-3, those segments were excluded. Across donors, most TCR sequences were observed very rarely, whereas some public TCRs were present in many individuals. Because HLA typing was missing for some donors at each locus, association tests included only the typed subset. A later analysis found that TCR association rates varied across HLA loci, with DRB1 alleles showing the most associated TCRs and HLA-C alleles the fewest. The earlier analysis of about 600 of the donors excluded around 17 rarely observed V segments, including chromosome 9 orphons, because counts were too low. A further reported finding was that TCR beta sequences accurately predicted the HLA-A and HLA-B alleles for most subjects in the first cohort. The presence/absence analyses assumed that sequencing depth was roughly uniform across donors, and that assumption may not be true. A total of 164 TCR beta chains were listed by the study as associated with cytomegalovirus. Broadly in line with IMGT annotations, most TCR beta V segments showed up in productive rearrangements about 87% or about 30% of the time in an earlier analysis of 587 of the donors. In this cohort, only TCR beta chains were sequenced, and detectable features were limited by the absence of alpha or paired-chain data. According to a later analysis, most CMV-associated TCR beta chains appeared to be HLA-restricted, and the HLA associations seemed to be driven largely by CMV exposure. The classifier was reported to diagnose cytomegalovirus status with high specificity and sensitivity in both the original and validation cohorts.

The library was obtained by the immunoSEQ multiplex PCR assay. For the multiplex PCR, a mixture combining 60 forward primers for TCR Vbeta segments and 13 reverse primers for TCR Jbeta segments was used. Amplification of the CDR3 region of rearranged TCR beta genes was performed with a multiplex PCR assay on genomic DNA. Amplified TCR beta libraries were sequenced as 87-base-pair reads on the Illumina HiSeq System. Processing in the source paper ran as follows. In a later analysis, roughly 80 million unique TCR beta chains were counted across the 500 to 850 repertoires, and around 11 million of these chains were shared by at least two donors. Raw reads were error-corrected and collapsed into unique sequences with a nearest-neighbor algorithm that merged closely related sequences to remove PCR and sequencing errors. To assign V, D and J gene segments, CDR3 sequences were aligned to IMGT reference sequences. For a sequence to be retained, a match of at least six nucleotides to both a V gene segment and a J gene segment was required. Rearrangements were classified as productive when the CDR3 lacked stop codons and remained in frame with V and J, and all other rearrangements were classified as non-productive. CDR3 was defined by IMGT convention, running from the second conserved V-encoded cysteine to the conserved J-encoded phenylalanine. In an earlier analysis of 500 to 650 of the donors, sequences lacking an unambiguous match to a single V gene segment were excluded. An earlier analysis of 500 to 600 of the donors classified V segments as functional when productive rearrangements were above 56.7% and as segregating when the standard deviation between donors was above 5%. A statistical classification framework was built to diagnose cytomegalovirus status from the catalog of TCR beta chain sequences. In a later analysis, V and J genes were assigned by comparing TCR nucleotide sequences against IMGT/GENE-DB human TR gene sequences. The TCRdist pipeline was used in a later analysis to assign CDR3 sequences and most-parsimonious VDJ recombination scenarios. In a later analysis, every TCR beta chain was defined by the combination of its CDR3 amino acid sequence and its V-gene family, and reads without a unique V-gene family were dropped. A later analysis removed 450 to 600 highly shared, low-generation-probability nucleotide sequences to deal with suspected cross-contamination and a sequencing artifact. In a later analysis, a clonal expansion index for each public chain was calculated from normalized within-repertoire ranks of inferred template counts. In a later analysis, generation probabilities were computed using a VDJ recombination model fitted to out-of-frame rearrangements, and the results were checked against IGoR. In a later analysis, hypergeometric tests were used to score TCR-TCR, TCR-HLA and TCR-CMV co-occurrence, with a repertoire-size bias correction applied to TCR pairs. To estimate false discovery rates, a later analysis permuted the HLA or CMV assignments 20 times. In a later analysis, co-occurring TCRs were grouped with DBSCAN, and TCRdist sequence similarity was added when clustering was performed within HLA-allele-positive subsets. Repertoires with fewer than 30,000 or more than 120,000 public chains, plus five repertoires with anomalous nucleotide sharing, were excluded from co-occurrence clustering. Held by TCRdb, this immuneACCESS table contains in-frame sequences only and omits some clones. Under half of the omission traces to an unresolved V gene where checked; the cause of the rest is unknown. That table gives V, J and clone size, and the DNA gave D and trimming. A total of under 200,000 clones appear in this sample, 75% to 90% of them only once. The ten biggest clones cover about 2.6% of the sample.

CDR1 and CDR2 were assigned from the germline V gene as MGHRA and YSYEKL. V is trimmed back by 0 bases and J by 6 bases, and the junction contains 13 bases that no gene match accounts for. From the cysteine through the phenylalanine, the CDR3 covers 19 amino acids. The DNA shown is the 57-base CDR3, in frame from base 1. In total, roughly 670 healthy bone marrow donors made up the cohort. All cohort members were sampled while nominally healthy, although unrecorded immune exposures were likely present. The donor was CMV seropositive and belonged to the group of some 290 seropositive cohort members. Each donor provided a peripheral blood sample, and peripheral blood mononuclear cells were used for TCR beta sequencing. Genomic DNA extraction from the blood cell samples was performed with the Qiagen DNeasy Blood Extraction Kit. Comment on this clone: Its antigen is unknown. No base quality information exists; no much larger clone differs at one position.

Recombination linked TRBV4-1 to TRBJ2-2; TRBD1 lines up with 10 middle nucleotides. This clonotype originated in a woman in her 50s in good health and CMV-seropositive. Sequencing used PBMCs. The DNA sequence follows: TGCGCCAGCAGCCAAGATCTTTCCAGGACAGGGGGTCTCGCCGGGGAGCTGTTTTTT. Translation gives CASSQDLSRTGGLAGELFF.